This T cell receptor (beta chain) was identified in a study of cytomegalovirus exposure and HLA in healthy donors. Findings and caveats of the study: Several top significant clusters appeared, in a later analysis, to be linked to common viral pathogens.

In germline, CDR1 is SGHDT, CDR2 YYEEEE. J was trimmed by 3 bases and V by 0 bases; bases with no gene match: 10. The CDR3 consists of 18 residues. The study ran its PCR with 60 Vbeta and 13 Jbeta primers. Method: immunoSEQ multiplex PCR; TCRdb's copy keeps in-frame clones and lacks some. The sample holds 250,000 to 350,000 clones, about nine tenths seen once. A remark on this clone: What it binds is unknown.

The specimen sequenced was PBMCs. This chain joins TRBV5-6 and TRBJ2-4, with TRBD2 matching 9 bases. The clonotype was recovered from a man in his forties in good health and CMV-seropositive. In nucleotides, the CDR3 is TGTGCCAGCAGCTTGGGGGGCGGGAGGGCTTTTTTCAAAAACATTCAGTACTTC. Protein: CASSLGGGRAFFKNIQYF.